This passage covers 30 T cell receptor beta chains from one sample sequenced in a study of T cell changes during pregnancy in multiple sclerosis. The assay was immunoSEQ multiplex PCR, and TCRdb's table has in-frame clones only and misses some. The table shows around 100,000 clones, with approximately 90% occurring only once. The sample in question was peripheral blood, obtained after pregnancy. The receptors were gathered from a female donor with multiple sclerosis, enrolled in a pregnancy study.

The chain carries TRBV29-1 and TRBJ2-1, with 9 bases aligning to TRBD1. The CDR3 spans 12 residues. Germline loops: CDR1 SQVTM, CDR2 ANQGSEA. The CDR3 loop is CSGTGIRNEQFF. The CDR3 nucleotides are TGCAGTGGGACAGGGATCCGGAATGAGCAGTTCTTC.

CDR3 loop: CASRSGGNTIYF. DNA for the CDR3: TGTGCCAGCAGATCGGGGGGGAACACCATATATTTT. V is TRBV5-4 and J is TRBJ1-3; D is perhaps TRBD1 (5 bases). Per germline, CDR1 SGHNT and CDR2 YYREEE (reference sequence). The germline V and J ends were trimmed by 5 bases and 7 bases, with 10 bases remaining between them. This CDR3 is built from 12 residues. Complete variable domain (other parts from reference TRBV5-4 and TRBJ1-3): ETGVTQSPTHLIKTRGQQVTLRCSSQSGHNTVSWYQQALGQGPQFIFQYYREEENGRGNFPPRFSGLQFPNYSSELNVNALELDDSALYLCASRSGGNTIYFGEGSWLTVV.

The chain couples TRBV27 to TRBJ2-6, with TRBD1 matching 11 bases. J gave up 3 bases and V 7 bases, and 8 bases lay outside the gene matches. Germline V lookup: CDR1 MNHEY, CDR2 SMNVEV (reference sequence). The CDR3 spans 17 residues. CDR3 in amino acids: CASTGQGALFGANVLTF. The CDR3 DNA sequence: TGTGCCAGCACCGGACAGGGGGCTCTGTTTGGGGCCAACGTCCTGACTTTC.

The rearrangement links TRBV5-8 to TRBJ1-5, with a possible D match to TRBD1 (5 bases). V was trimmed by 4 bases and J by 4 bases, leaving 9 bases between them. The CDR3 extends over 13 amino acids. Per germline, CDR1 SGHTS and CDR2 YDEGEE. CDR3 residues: CASSRDFNQPQHF. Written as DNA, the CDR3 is TGTGCCAGCAGCAGGGACTTTAATCAGCCCCAGCATTTT.

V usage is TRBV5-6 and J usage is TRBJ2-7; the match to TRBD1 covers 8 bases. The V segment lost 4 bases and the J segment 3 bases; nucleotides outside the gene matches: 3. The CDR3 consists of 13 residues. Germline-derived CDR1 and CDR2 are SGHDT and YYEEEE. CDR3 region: CASSPDRDYEQYF. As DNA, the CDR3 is TGTGCCAGCAGCCCGGACAGGGACTACGAGCAGTACTTC.

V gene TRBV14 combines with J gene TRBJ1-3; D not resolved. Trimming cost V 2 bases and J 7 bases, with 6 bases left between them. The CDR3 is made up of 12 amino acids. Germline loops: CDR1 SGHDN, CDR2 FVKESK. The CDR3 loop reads CASSQIPNTIYF. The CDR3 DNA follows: TGTGCCAGCAGCCAAATCCCGAACACCATATATTTT.

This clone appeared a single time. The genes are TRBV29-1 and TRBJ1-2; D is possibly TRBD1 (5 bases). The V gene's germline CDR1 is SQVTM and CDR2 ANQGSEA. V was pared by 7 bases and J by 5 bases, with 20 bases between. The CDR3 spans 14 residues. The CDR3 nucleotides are TGCAGCGCAGAAGAAGAACAGGCGATGTATGGCTACACCTTC. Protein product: CSAEEEQAMYGYTF.

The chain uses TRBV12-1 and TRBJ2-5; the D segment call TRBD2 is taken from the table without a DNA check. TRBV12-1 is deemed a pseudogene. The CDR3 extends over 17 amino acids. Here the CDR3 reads CASSDASWIIVDETQYF. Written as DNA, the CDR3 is TGTGCCAGCAGTGACGCTAGCTGGATCATCGTCGACGAGACCCAGTACTTC.

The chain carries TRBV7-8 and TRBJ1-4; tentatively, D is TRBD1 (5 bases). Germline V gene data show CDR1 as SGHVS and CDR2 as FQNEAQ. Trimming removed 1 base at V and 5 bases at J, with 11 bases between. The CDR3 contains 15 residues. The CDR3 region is CASSLDGGMNEKLFF. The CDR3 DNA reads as TGTGCCAGCAGCTTAGATGGGGGGATGAATGAAAAACTGTTTTTT. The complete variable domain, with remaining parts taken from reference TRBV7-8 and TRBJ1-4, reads GAGVSQSPRYKVAKRGQDVALRCDPISGHVSLFWYQQALGQGPEFLTYFQNEAQLDKSGLPSDRFFAERPEGSVSTLKIQRTQQEDSAVYLCASSLDGGMNEKLFFGSGTQLSVL.

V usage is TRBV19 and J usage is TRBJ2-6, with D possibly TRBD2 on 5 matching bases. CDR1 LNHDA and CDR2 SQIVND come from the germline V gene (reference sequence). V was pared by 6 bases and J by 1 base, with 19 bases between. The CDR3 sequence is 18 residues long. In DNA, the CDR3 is TGTGCCAGTAGGATACCGGGATCAATTCTATCTGGGGCCAACGTCCTGACTTTC. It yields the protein CASRIPGSILSGANVLTF.

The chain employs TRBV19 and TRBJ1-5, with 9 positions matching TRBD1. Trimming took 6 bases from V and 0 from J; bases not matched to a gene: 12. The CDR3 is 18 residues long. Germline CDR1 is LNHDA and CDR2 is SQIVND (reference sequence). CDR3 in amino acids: CASRDTGTGTYSNQPQHF. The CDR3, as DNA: TGTGCCAGTAGAGATACCGGGACAGGGACCTATAGCAATCAGCCCCAGCATTTT.

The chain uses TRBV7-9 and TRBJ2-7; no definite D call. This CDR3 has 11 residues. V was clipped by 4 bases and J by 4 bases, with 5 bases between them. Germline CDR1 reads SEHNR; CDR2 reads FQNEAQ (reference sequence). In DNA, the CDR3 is TGTGCCAGCAGCTCCCCTTACGAGCAGTACTTC. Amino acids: CASSSPYEQYF.

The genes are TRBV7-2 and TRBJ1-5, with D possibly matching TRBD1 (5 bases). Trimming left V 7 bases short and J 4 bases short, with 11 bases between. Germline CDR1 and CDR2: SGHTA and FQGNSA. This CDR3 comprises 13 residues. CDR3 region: CASTGTSNQPQHF. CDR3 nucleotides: TGTGCCAGCACCGGGACTTCGAATCAGCCCCAGCATTTT.

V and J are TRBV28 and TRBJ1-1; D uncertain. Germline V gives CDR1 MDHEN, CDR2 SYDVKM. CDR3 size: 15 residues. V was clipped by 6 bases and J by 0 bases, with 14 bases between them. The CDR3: CASSLNNLVNTEAFF. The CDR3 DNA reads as TGTGCCAGCAGCCTAAATAACCTGGTGAACACTGAAGCTTTCTTT.

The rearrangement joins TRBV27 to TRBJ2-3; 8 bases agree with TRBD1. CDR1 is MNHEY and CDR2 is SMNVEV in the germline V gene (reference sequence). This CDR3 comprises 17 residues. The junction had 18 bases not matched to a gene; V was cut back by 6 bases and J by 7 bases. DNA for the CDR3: TGTGCCAGCAGCCCGGGACAGGTTGGGCTGATTGGGTATACGCAGTATTTT. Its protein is CASSPGQVGLIGYTQYF.

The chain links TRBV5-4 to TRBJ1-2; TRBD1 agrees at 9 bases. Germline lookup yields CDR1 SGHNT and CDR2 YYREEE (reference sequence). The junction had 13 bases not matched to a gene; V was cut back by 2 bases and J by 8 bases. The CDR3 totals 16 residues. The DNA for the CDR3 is TGTGCCAGCAGCTTCCTAGGACAGGGGAGGCGAAAAGGCTACACCTTC. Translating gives CASSFLGQGRRKGYTF. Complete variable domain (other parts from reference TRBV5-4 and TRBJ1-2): ETGVTQSPTHLIKTRGQQVTLRCSSQSGHNTVSWYQQALGQGPQFIFQYYREEENGRGNFPPRFSGLQFPNYSSELNVNALELDDSALYLCASSFLGQGRRKGYTFGSGTRLTVV.

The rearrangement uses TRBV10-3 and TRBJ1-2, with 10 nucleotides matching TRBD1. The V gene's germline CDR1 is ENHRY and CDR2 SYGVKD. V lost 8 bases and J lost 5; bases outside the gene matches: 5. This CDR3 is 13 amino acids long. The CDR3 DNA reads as TGTGCCATCGGGGACAGGGGTGGATATGGCTACACCTTC. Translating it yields CAIGDRGGYGYTF.

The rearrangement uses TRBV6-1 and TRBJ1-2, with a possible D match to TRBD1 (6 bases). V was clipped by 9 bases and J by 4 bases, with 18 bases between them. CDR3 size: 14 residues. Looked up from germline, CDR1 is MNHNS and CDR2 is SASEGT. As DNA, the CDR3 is TGTGCCAGTACTCATCAGGGGACGGGCTATGGCTACACCTTC. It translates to CASTHQGTGYGYTF.

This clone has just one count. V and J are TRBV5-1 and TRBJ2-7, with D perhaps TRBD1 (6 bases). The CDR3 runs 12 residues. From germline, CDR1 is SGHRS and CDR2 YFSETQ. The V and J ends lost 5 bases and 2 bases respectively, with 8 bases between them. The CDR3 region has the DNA TGCGCCAGCAGTCGGGACACCTACGAGCAGTACTTC. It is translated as CASSRDTYEQYF.

The DNA for the CDR3 is TGTGCCATCAGTGTAACATGGGACAGCAAAGAGACCCAGTACTTC. This codes for CAISVTWDSKETQYF. V gene TRBV10-3 combines with J gene TRBJ2-5; 7 nucleotides line up with TRBD1. In germline, CDR1 is ENHRY, CDR2 SYGVKD. This CDR3 is built from 15 residues. J gave up 3 bases and V 4 bases, and 8 bases lay outside the gene matches.

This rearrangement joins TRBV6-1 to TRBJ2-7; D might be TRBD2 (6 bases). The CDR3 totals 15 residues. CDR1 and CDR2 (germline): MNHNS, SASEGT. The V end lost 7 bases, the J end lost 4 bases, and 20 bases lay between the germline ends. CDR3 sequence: CASIRTRELFYEQYF. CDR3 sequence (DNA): TGTGCCAGCATTAGGACTCGGGAGCTGTTTTACGAGCAGTACTTC.

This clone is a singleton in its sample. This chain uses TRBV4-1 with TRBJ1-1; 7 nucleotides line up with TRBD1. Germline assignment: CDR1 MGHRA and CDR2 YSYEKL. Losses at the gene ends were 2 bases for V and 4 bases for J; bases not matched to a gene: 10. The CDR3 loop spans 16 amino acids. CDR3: CASSQNGAGGVTEAFF. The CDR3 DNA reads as TGCGCCAGCAGCCAAAATGGGGCAGGGGGTGTCACTGAAGCTTTCTTT.

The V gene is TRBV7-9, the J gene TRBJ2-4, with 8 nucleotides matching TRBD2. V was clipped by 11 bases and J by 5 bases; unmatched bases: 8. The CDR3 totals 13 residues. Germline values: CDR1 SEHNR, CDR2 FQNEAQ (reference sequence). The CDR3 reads CAGLTSGENIQYF. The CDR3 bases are TGTGCCGGTTTAACTAGCGGAGAAAACATTCAGTACTTC.

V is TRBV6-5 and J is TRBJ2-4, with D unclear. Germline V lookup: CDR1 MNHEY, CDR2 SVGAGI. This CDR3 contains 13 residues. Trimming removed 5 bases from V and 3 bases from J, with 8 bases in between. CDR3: CASSDINKNIQYF. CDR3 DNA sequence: TGTGCCAGCAGTGACATAAACAAAAACATTCAGTACTTC.

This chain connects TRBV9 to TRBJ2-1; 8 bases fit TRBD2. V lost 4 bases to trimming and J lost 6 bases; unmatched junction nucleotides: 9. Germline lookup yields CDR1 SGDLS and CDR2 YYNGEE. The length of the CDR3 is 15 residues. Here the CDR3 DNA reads TGTGCCAGCAGCCCAGGGCGGGGGGCTTTCAATGAGCAGTTCTTC. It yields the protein CASSPGRGAFNEQFF.

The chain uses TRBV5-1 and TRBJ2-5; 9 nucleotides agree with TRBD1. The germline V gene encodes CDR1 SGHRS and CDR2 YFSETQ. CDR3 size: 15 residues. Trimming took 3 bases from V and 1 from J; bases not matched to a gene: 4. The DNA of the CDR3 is TGCGCCAGCAGCTGGGCGGACAGGGGCCAAGAGACCCAGTACTTC. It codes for CASSWADRGQETQYF.

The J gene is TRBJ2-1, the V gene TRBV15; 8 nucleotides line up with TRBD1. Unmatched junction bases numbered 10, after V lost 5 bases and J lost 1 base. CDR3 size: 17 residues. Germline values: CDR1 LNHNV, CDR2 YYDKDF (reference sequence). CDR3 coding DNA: TGTGCCACCAGCCCCCGCAGGGGGCCAGGGTCCTACAATGAGCAGTTCTTC. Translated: CATSPRRGPGSYNEQFF. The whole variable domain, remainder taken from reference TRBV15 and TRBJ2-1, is DAMVIQNPRYQVTQFGKPVTLSCSQTLNHNVMYWYQQKSSQAPKLLFHYYDKDFNNEADTPDNFQSRRPNTSFCFLDIRSPGLGDTAMYLCATSPRRGPGSYNEQFFGPGTRLTVL.

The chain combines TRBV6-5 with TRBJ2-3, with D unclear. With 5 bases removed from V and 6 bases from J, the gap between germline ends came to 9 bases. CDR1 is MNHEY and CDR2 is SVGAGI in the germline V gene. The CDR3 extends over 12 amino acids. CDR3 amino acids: CASSKEWDTQYF. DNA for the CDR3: TGTGCCAGCAGTAAAGAGTGGGATACGCAGTATTTT.

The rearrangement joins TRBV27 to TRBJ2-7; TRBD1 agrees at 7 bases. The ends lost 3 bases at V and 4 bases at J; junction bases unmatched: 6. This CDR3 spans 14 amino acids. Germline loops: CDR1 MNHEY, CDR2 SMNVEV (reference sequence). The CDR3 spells CASSLRGLGYEQYF. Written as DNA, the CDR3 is TGTGCCAGCAGTTTGAGGGGGCTTGGGTACGAGCAGTACTTC.

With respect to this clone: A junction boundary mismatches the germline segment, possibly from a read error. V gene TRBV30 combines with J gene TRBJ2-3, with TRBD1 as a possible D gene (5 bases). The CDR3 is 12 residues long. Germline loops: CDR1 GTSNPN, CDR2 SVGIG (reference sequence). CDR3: CAWSRSTGTQYF. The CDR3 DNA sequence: TGTGCCTGGAGTCGCAGCACAGGTACGCAGTATTTT.